A selection of T cell receptor beta chains follows, all from one sample in a study of cytomegalovirus exposure and HLA in healthy donors. The repertoire was sequenced with immunoSEQ multiplex PCR; TCRdb's copy has only in-frame clones and lacks some. Of some 170,000 clones listed, roughly nine tenths are singletons. Material for sequencing was PBMCs. The origin of the receptors is a man aged 18 to 29 in good health and CMV-seropositive. Each CDR3 is given with its conserved first and last residue. The D gene is left open where the match is weak. Clone size is stated in some rows and not others, as once, few, many or a class when expanded.

v_call	clone_size	d_call	j_call	cdr3_aa	cdr3_nt
TRBV5-4	-	TRBD2	TRBJ2-2	CATGRESGTGELFF	TGTGCCACTGGGCGGGAGTCGGGCACCGGGGAGCTGTTTTTT
TRBV10-3	-	-	TRBJ1-2	CAIRDTNYYGYTF	TGTGCCATCAGGGACACGAATTACTATGGCTACACCTTC
TRBV5-4	-	-	TRBJ2-7	CASSGGPYEQYF	TGTGCCAGCAGCGGCGGTCCGTACGAGCAGTACTTC
TRBV21-1	once	-	TRBJ2-7	CASSRPGLAGYHEQYF	TGTGCCAGCAGCCGTCCAGGGCTAGCGGGATATCACGAGCAGTACTTC
TRBV7-8	-	-	TRBJ2-5	CASSPTGLEETQYF	TGTGCCAGCAGCCCAACGGGACTGGAAGAGACCCAGTACTTC
TRBV19	-	-	TRBJ2-1	CASSIPGSRGYNEQFF	TGTGCCAGTAGTATCCCTGGGAGCAGAGGTTACAATGAGCAGTTCTTC
TRBV27	-	TRBD2	TRBJ2-5	CASSILAGGETQYF	TGTGCCAGCAGTATCTTAGCGGGAGGAGAGACCCAGTACTTC
TRBV19	-	TRBD1	TRBJ2-7	CASSPGTGLKTYEQYF	TGTGCCAGTAGTCCCGGGACAGGGTTGAAGACCTACGAGCAGTACTTC
TRBV29-1	-	-	TRBJ2-1	CSVVPAGRNEQFF	TGCAGCGTTGTTCCGGCGGGTCGCAATGAGCAGTTCTTC
TRBV7-8	-	-	TRBJ1-2	CASSLPGGLDYGYTF	TGTGCCAGCAGCTTACCCGGGGGGCTTGATTATGGCTACACCTTC
TRBV5-6	-	-	TRBJ2-6	CASSPGAGANVLTF	TGTGCCAGCAGTCCGGGGGCTGGGGCCAACGTCCTGACTTTC
TRBV27	-	-	TRBJ1-2	CASSWDFNYGYTF	TGTGCCAGCAGTTGGGACTTTAACTATGGCTACACCTTC
TRBV18	-	TRBD1	TRBJ2-1	CASSPPQDRDNEQFF	TGTGCCAGCTCACCACCACAGGACAGGGACAATGAGCAGTTCTTC
TRBV27	-	TRBD2	TRBJ2-3	CASSLGVQREKRDTQYF	TGTGCCAGCAGTTTAGGGGTCCAGCGGGAGAAGAGGGATACGCAGTATTTT
TRBV9	-	-	TRBJ2-3	CASSVESLVPSTDTQYF	TGTGCCAGCAGCGTAGAATCACTAGTACCTAGCACAGATACGCAGTATTTT
TRBV29-1	-	TRBD2	TRBJ2-3	CSVRLGTSGSTDTQYF	TGCAGCGTTAGGTTGGGGACTAGCGGAAGCACAGATACGCAGTATTTT
TRBV15	medium-sized	TRBD2	TRBJ2-1	CATSSRFREGPVNEQFF	TGTGCCACCAGCAGTCGTTTTCGGGAGGGCCCGGTCAATGAGCAGTTCTTC
TRBV7-8	-	-	TRBJ2-5	CASTTLEVQETQYF	TGTGCCAGCACAACCCTAGAAGTCCAAGAGACCCAGTACTTC
TRBV6-1	-	TRBD2	TRBJ2-7	CASSGPGLGIYEQYF	TGTGCCAGCAGTGGTCCGGGACTAGGGATCTACGAGCAGTACTTC
TRBV6-1	-	TRBD2	TRBJ2-1	CASSWGLAGVDEQFF	TGTGCCAGTTCGTGGGGACTAGCGGGAGTTGATGAGCAGTTCTTC
TRBV5-6	-	-	TRBJ2-7	CASSLGQYEQYF	TGTGCCAGCAGCTTGGGTCAGTACGAGCAGTACTTC
TRBV11-3	-	TRBD2	TRBJ2-7	CASSLGLAVTYEQYF	TGTGCCAGCAGCTTGGGACTAGCGGTCACATACGAGCAGTACTTC
TRBV19	-	TRBD2	TRBJ2-1	CASSIPGLGYNEQFF	TGTGCCAGTAGTATACCGGGACTAGGTTACAATGAGCAGTTCTTC
TRBV6-1	-	-	TRBJ2-4	CASSEGGLSWAKNIQYF	TGTGCCAGCAGTGAAGGCGGTCTGTCCTGGGCCAAAAACATTCAGTACTTC
TRBV25-1	-	-	TRBJ2-5	CASSAVSYYEETQYF	TGTGCCAGCAGTGCGGTCTCGTATTATGAAGAGACCCAGTACTTC
TRBV4-1	-	-	TRBJ1-1	CASSHQGAGDTEAFF	TGCGCCAGCAGCCACCAGGGTGCGGGGGACACTGAAGCTTTCTTT
TRBV5-4	-	TRBD2	TRBJ2-7	CASSSGLAARNEQYF	TGTGCCAGCAGCTCAGGACTAGCGGCTAGAAACGAGCAGTACTTC
TRBV10-1	-	TRBD2	TRBJ2-5	CASIFKGLAGGIRETQYF	TGCGCCAGCATTTTCAAAGGACTAGCGGGAGGGATTCGGGAGACCCAGTACTTC
TRBV19	once	TRBD1	TRBJ1-5	CASSPINRGWAQPQHF	TGTGCCAGTAGTCCTATTAACAGGGGATGGGCTCAGCCCCAGCATTTT
TRBV15	once	TRBD2	TRBJ2-7	CATSREVSAGGSSYEQYF	TGTGCCACCAGCAGAGAAGTCAGTGCGGGAGGGTCCTCCTACGAGCAGTACTTC
TRBV7-9	-	TRBD1	TRBJ1-1	CASSGTGGSTEAFF	TGTGCCAGCAGCGGGACAGGGGGGAGCACTGAAGCTTTCTTT
TRBV10-3	-	TRBD2	TRBJ2-2	CAISARGVRAGELFF	TGTGCCATCAGTGCGCGGGGGGTACGGGCCGGGGAGCTGTTTTTT
TRBV15	-	-	TRBJ2-2	CATSRQGIGELFF	TGTGCCACCAGCAGGCAGGGTATCGGGGAGCTGTTTTTT
TRBV19	-	TRBD1	TRBJ2-7	CASSLRDSSYEQYF	TGTGCCAGTAGCCTCCGGGACAGTTCCTACGAGCAGTACTTC
TRBV28	-	TRBD1	TRBJ2-1	CASILRDSSYNEQFF	TGTGCCAGCATCCTACGGGACAGCTCCTACAATGAGCAGTTCTTC
TRBV6-1	few	TRBD1	TRBJ1-5	CASSEGQYSNQPQHF	TGTGCCAGCAGTGAGGGACAGTATAGCAATCAGCCCCAGCATTTT
TRBV27	-	-	TRBJ2-7	CASSLTGRTHRSYEQYF	TGTGCCAGCAGTCTCACCGGTAGGACTCACCGCTCCTACGAGCAGTACTTC
TRBV6-6	-	TRBD2	TRBJ2-7	CASTYLAGGYEQYF	TGTGCCAGCACCTACCTAGCGGGTGGGTACGAGCAGTACTTC
TRBV5-5	-	TRBD1	TRBJ2-5	CASSLGDRGGTQYF	TGTGCCAGCAGCTTGGGAGACAGGGGGGGGACCCAGTACTTC
TRBV28	-	-	TRBJ1-1	CASRKVRREDTEAFF	TGTGCCAGCAGGAAGGTCCGGAGGGAGGACACTGAAGCTTTCTTT
TRBV27	-	-	TRBJ1-5	CASSMGGYYSNQPQHF	TGTGCCAGCAGTATGGGAGGGTACTATAGCAATCAGCCCCAGCATTTT
TRBV19	-	TRBD2	TRBJ2-3	CASKLALGTDTQYF	TGTGCCAGCAAACTAGCGCTGGGCACAGATACGCAGTATTTT
TRBV7-3	-	TRBD2	TRBJ2-2	CASTGNTLAGGTGELFF	TGTGCCAGCACCGGAAACACCCTAGCGGGAGGAACCGGGGAGCTGTTTTTT
TRBV7-7	-	TRBD2	TRBJ2-1	CASSQRGGLAAKNEQFF	TGTGCTAGCAGCCAACGGGGAGGGCTAGCGGCCAAAAATGAGCAGTTCTTC
TRBV10-3	-	-	TRBJ2-3	CAISESSLTRGGRSTDTQYF	TGTGCCATCAGTGAGTCGAGCCTGACTAGAGGGGGCAGGAGCACAGATACGCAGTATTTT
TRBV11-2	-	-	TRBJ2-3	CASSFVGADTQYF	TGTGCCAGCAGCTTTGTGGGAGCAGATACGCAGTATTTT
TRBV6-1	-	TRBD2	TRBJ2-1	CASSKLAGGINEQFF	TGTGCCAGCAGTAAACTAGCGGGTGGAATCAATGAGCAGTTCTTC
TRBV7-7	-	-	TRBJ2-2	CASSLDGANTGELFF	TGTGCTAGCAGCTTAGATGGAGCGAACACCGGGGAGCTGTTTTTT
TRBV5-4	once	TRBD2	TRBJ2-3	CASSATSGLTDTQYF	TGTGCCAGCAGCGCGACTAGCGGGCTCACAGATACGCAGTATTTT